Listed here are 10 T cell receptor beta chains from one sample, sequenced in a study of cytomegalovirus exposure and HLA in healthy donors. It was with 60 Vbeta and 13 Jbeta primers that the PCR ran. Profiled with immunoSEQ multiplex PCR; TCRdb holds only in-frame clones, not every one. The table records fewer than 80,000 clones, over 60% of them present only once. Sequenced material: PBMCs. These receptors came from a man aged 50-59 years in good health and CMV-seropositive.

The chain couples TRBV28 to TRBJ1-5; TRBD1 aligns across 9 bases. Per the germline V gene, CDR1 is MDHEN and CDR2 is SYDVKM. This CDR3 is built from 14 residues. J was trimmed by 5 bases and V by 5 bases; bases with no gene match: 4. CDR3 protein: CASSRTGVDQPQHF. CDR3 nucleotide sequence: TGTGCCAGCAGTAGGACAGGGGTAGATCAGCCCCAGCATTTT. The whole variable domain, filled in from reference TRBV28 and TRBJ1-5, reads DVKVTQSSRYLVKRTGEKVFLECVQDMDHENMFWYRQDPGLGLRLIYFSYDVKMKEKGDIPEGYSVSREKKERFSLILESASTNQTSMYLCASSRTGVDQPQHFGDGTRLSIL.

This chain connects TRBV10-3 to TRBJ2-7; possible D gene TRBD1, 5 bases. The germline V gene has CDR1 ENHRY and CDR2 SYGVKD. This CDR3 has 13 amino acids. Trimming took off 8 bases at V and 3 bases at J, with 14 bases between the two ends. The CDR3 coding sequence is TGTGCCATCGCGGACACCGACGGCTACGAGCAGTACTTC. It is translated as CAIADTDGYEQYF.

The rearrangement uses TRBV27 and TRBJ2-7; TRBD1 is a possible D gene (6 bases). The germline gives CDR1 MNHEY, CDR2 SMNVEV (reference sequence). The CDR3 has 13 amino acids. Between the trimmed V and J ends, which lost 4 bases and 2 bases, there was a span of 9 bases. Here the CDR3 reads CASSSGDPYEQYF. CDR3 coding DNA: TGTGCCAGCAGTTCAGGGGACCCCTACGAGCAGTACTTC.

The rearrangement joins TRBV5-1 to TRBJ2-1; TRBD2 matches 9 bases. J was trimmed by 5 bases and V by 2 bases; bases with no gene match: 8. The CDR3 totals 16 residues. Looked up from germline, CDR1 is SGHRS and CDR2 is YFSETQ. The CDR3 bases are TGCGCCAGCAGCTTTCAACGACTAGCGGTTCACAATGAGCAGTTCTTC. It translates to CASSFQRLAVHNEQFF.

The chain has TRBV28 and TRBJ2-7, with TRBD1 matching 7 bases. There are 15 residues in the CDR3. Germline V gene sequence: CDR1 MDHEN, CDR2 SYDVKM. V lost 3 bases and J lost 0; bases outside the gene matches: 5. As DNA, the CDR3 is TGTGCCAGCAGTTTGGGACAGAGAAGCTCCTACGAGCAGTACTTC. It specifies CASSLGQRSSYEQYF.

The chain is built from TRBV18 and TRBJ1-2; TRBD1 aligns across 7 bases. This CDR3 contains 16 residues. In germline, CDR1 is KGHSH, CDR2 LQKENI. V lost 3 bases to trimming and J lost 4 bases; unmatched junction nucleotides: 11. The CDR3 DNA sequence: TGTGCCAGCTCACCCTGGGACCGGGACAGCCTCTATGGCTACACCTTC. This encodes CASSPWDRDSLYGYTF.

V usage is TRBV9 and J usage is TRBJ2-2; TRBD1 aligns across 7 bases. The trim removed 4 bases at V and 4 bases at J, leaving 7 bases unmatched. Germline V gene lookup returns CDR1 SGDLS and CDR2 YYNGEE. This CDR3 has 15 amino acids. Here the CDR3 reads CASSYRQGGTGELFF. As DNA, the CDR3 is TGTGCCAGCAGCTACCGACAGGGCGGCACCGGGGAGCTGTTTTTT.

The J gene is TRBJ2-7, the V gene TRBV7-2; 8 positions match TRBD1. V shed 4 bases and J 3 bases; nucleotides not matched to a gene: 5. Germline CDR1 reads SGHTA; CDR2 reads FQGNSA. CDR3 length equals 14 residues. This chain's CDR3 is CASSYDRGFYEQYF. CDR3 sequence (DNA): TGTGCCAGCAGCTACGACAGGGGTTTCTACGAGCAGTACTTC.

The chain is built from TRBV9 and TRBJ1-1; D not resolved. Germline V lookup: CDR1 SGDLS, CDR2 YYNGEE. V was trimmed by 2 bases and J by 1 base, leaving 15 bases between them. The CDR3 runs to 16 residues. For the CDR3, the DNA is TGTGCCAGCAGCGTTTTCACCCCGGGGAGGAACACTGAAGCTTTCTTT. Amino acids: CASSVFTPGRNTEAFF.

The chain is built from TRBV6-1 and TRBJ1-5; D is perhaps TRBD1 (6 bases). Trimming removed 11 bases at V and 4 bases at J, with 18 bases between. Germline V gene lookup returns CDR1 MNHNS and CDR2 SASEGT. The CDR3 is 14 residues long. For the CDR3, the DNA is TGTGCCGCCGGGATTTGGGACACGAATCAGCCCCAGCATTTT. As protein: CAAGIWDTNQPQHF.